A selection of T cell receptor beta chains follows, all from one sample in a study of T cell changes during pregnancy in multiple sclerosis. Produced via immunoSEQ multiplex PCR; TCRdb's table is partial and in-frame only. This sample has approximately 27,000 clones, with roughly nine tenths found just once. This specimen was CD4+ T cells from peripheral blood mononuclear cells, taken in the first trimester of pregnancy. The receptors originated from a female donor with multiple sclerosis, enrolled in a pregnancy study. The CDR3 runs from the conserved cysteine through the conserved F or W. A D gene is named only where the DNA matches it firmly. Clone size, where shown, is once, few, many, or a class for clones that have expanded.

clone_size,v_call,j_call,cdr3_length,d_call,cdr3_nt,cdr3_aa
NA,TRBV4-1,TRBJ2-2,16,NA,TGCGCCAGCAGCCAAGATGAAGGGGAACAGGGCGGGGAGCTGTTTTTT,CASSQDEGEQGGELFF
NA,TRBV5-6,TRBJ2-3,13,NA,TGTGCCAGCAGCTTGGGCGTGGCAGATACGCAGTATTTT,CASSLGVADTQYF
NA,TRBV27,TRBJ2-1,12,NA,TGTGCCAGCAGTTTAAGACTTGGTGAGCAGTTCTTC,CASSLRLGEQFF
NA,TRBV6-5,TRBJ1-5,15,NA,TGTGCCAGCAGTTCGGCCACAGGGTGGGATCAGCCCCAGCATTTT,CASSSATGWDQPQHF
NA,TRBV5-1,TRBJ2-5,15,TRBD2,TGCGCCAGCAGCCCAACCGGGACTTCGGGGGGGACCCAGTACTTC,CASSPTGTSGGTQYF
NA,TRBV6-6,TRBJ2-1,13,NA,TGTGCCAGCAGTTACTCGTCGGGAAGTGAGCAGTTCTTC,CASSYSSGSEQFF
NA,TRBV19,TRBJ1-5,19,TRBD1,TGTGCCAGTAGTCCTGGGGACAGAAAAATGACTACTTGGCGTCAGCCCCAGCATTTT,CASSPGDRKMTTWRQPQHF
once,TRBV29-1,TRBJ2-1,11,TRBD1,TGCAGCGTTGAAGATGGGACAGGTTCGGTCTTC,CSVEDGTGSVF
NA,TRBV23-1,TRBJ1-5,16,NA,TGCGCCAGCAGTCAATTGAAGGGCCCGACGGGGCAGCCCCAGCATTTT,CASSQLKGPTGQPQHF
NA,TRBV6-6,TRBJ1-6,13,NA,TGTGCCAGCAGTACCCCGGGGAATTCACCCCTCCACTTT,CASSTPGNSPLHF
NA,TRBV5-1,TRBJ2-3,16,TRBD2,TGCGCCAGCAGCTTGCTTTTGGCGGGGGGCACAGATACGCAGTATTTT,CASSLLLAGGTDTQYF